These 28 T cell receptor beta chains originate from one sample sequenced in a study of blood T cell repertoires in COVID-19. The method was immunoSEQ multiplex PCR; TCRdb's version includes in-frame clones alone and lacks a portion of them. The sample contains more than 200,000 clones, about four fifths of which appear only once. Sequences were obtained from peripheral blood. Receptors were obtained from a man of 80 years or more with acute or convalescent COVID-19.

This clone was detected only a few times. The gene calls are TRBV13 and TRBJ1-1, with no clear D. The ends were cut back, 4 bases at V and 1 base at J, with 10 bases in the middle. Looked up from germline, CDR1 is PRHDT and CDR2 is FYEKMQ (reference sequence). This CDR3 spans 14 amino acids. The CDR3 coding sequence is TGTGCCAGCAGCTCCCCGGAGGGGAACACTGAAGCTTTCTTT. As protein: CASSSPEGNTEAFF.

The CDR3 region is CASTLTGGARNTEAFF. The CDR3 nucleotides are TGTGCCAGCACCTTGACAGGGGGCGCACGGAACACTGAAGCTTTCTTT. The V and J genes are TRBV7-2 and TRBJ1-1; 10 bases fit TRBD1. Germline values: CDR1 SGHTA, CDR2 FQGNSA. V shed 7 bases and J 1 base; nucleotides not matched to a gene: 9. The CDR3 covers 16 residues.

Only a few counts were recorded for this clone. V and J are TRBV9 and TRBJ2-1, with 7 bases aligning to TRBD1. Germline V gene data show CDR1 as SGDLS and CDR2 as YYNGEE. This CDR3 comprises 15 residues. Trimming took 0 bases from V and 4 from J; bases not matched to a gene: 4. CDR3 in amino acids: CASSVDGTAYNEQFF. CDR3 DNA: TGTGCCAGCAGCGTAGACGGGACAGCTTACAATGAGCAGTTCTTC.

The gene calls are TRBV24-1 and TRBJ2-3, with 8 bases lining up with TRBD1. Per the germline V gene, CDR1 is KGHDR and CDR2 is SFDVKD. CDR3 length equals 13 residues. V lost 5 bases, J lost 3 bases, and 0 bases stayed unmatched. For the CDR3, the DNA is TGTGCCACCAGTGGGACAGGGACAGATACGCAGTATTTT. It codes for CATSGTGTDTQYF.

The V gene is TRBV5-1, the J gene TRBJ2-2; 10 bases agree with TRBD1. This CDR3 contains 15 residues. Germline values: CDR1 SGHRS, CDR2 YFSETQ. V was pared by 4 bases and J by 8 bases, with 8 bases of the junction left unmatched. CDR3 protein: CASSPRQGAKGELFF. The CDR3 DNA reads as TGCGCCAGCAGCCCTCGACAGGGGGCTAAAGGGGAGCTGTTTTTT.

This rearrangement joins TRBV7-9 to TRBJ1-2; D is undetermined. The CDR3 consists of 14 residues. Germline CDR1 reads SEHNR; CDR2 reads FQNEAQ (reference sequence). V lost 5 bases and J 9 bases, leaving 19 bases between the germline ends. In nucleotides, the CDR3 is TGTGCCAGCAGCCCCCGAGCGGGCCTATGGAGCTACACCTTC. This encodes CASSPRAGLWSYTF.

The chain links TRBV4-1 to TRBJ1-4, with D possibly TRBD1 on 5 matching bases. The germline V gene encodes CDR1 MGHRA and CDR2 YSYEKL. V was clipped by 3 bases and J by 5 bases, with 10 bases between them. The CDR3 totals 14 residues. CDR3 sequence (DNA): TGCGCCAGCAGCCATAGCTCAGGGAATGAAAAACTGTTTTTT. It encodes CASSHSSGNEKLFF.

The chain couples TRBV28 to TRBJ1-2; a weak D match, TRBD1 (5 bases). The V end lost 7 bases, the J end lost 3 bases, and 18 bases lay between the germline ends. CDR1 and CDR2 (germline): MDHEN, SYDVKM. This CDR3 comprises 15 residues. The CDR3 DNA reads TGTGCCAGCACTTCTGGGGCTGGCGGGGACTATGGCTACACCTTC. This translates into CASTSGAGGDYGYTF.

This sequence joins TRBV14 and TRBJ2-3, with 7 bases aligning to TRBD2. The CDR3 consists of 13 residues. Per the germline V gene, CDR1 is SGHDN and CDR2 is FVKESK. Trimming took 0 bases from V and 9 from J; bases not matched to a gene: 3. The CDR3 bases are TGTGCCAGCAGCCAAGATTGGGGAGGGACGCAGTATTTT. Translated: CASSQDWGGTQYF.

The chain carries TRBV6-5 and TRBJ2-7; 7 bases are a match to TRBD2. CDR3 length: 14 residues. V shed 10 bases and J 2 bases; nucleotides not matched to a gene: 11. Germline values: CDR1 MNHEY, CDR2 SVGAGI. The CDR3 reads CATKTNSGPYEQYF. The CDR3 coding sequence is TGTGCCACCAAGACCAATAGCGGGCCCTACGAGCAGTACTTC.

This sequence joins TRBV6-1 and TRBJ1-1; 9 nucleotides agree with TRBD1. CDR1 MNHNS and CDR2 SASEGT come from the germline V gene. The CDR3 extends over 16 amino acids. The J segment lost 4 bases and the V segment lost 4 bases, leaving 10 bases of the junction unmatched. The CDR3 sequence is CASSVPPGQGPTEAFF. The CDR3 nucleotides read TGTGCCAGCAGTGTACCTCCGGGACAGGGACCCACTGAAGCTTTCTTT.

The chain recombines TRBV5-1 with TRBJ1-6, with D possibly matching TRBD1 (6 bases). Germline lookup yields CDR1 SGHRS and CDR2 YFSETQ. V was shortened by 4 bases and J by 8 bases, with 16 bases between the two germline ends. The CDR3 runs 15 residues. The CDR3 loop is CASSSVLGGDSPLHF. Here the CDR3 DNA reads TGCGCCAGCAGCAGCGTTCTAGGGGGAGATTCACCCCTCCACTTT.

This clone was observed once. CDR3 bases: TGCAGCGTGCTCCGGGACAGGGGTTACAATGAGCAGTTCTTC. It translates to CSVLRDRGYNEQFF. This chain uses TRBV29-1 with TRBJ2-1, with 10 positions matching TRBD1. The V gene end was trimmed by 6 bases and the J gene end by 4 bases; junction bases not matched to a gene: 6. CDR3 size: 14 residues. CDR1 is SQVTM, CDR2 ANQGSEA, per germline.

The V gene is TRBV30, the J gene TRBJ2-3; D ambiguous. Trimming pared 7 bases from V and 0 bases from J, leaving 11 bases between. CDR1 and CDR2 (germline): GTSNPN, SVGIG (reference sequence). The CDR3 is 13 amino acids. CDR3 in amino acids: CALQRSSTDTQYF. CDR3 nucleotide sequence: TGTGCCTTACAGAGAAGTAGCACAGATACGCAGTATTTT.

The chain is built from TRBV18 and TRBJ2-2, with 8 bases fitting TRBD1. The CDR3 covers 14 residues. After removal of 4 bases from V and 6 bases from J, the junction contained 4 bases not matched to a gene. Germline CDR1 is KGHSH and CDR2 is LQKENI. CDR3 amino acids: CASSRDRLAGELFF. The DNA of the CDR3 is TGTGCCAGCTCACGGGACAGGCTAGCCGGGGAGCTGTTTTTT.

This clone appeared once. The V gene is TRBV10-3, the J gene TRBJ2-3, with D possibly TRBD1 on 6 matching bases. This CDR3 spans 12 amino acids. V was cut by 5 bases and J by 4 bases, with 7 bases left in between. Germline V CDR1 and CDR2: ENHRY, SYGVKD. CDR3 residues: CAISTGSDTQYF. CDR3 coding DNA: TGTGCCATCAGTACAGGGTCAGATACGCAGTATTTT.

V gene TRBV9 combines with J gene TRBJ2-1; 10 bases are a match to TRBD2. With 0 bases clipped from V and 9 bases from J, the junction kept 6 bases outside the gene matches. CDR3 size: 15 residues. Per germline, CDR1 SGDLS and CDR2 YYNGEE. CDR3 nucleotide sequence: TGTGCCAGCAGCGTAGGGATAGCGGGAGGTCTTGAGCAGTTCTTC. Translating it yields CASSVGIAGGLEQFF.

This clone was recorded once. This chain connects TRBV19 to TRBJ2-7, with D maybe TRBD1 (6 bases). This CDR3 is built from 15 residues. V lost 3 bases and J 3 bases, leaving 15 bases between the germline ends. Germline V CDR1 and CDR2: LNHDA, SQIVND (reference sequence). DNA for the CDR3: TGTGCCAGTAGTATTAGGTTCGCCAGGGGCTACGAGCAGTACTTC. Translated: CASSIRFARGYEQYF.

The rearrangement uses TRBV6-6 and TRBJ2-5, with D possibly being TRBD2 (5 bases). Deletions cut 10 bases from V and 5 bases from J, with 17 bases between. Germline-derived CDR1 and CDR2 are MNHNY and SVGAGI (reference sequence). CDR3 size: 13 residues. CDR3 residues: CATQRPGRETQYF. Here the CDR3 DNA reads TGTGCCACCCAAAGGCCGGGAAGGGAGACCCAGTACTTC.

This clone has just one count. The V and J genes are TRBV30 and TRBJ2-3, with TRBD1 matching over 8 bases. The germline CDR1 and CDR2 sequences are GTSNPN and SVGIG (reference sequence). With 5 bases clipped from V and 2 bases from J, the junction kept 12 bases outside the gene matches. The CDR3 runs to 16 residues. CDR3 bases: TGTGCCTGGCGCAGGGGGCTTACAGCCATCACAGATACGCAGTATTTT. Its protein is CAWRRGLTAITDTQYF.

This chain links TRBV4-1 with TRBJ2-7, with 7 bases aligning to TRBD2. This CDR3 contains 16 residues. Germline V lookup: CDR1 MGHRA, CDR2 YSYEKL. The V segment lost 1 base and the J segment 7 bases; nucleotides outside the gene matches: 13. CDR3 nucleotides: TGCGCCAGCAGCCAAGTTTTTTCTAGCGGACCTTGGGAGCAGTACTTC. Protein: CASSQVFSSGPWEQYF.

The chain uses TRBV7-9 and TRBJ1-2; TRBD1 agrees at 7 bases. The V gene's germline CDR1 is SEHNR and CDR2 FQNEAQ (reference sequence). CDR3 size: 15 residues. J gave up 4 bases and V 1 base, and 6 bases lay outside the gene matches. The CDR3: CASSLGGGTVYGYTF. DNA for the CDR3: TGTGCCAGCAGCTTAGGCGGTGGGACAGTCTATGGCTACACCTTC.

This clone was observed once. The CDR3 sequence is CASSYGSMNTEAFF. CDR3 DNA sequence: TGTGCCAGCAGTTACGGCAGTATGAACACTGAAGCTTTCTTT. The chain is built from TRBV6-5 and TRBJ1-1; D remains ambiguous. V lost 2 bases, J lost 0 bases, and 7 bases lay in between. The germline V gene has CDR1 MNHEY and CDR2 SVGAGI. The CDR3 spans 14 residues.

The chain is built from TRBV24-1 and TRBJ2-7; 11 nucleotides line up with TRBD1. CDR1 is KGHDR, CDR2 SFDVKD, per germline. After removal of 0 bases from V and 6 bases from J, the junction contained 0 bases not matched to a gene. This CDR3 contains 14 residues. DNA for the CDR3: TGTGCCACCAGTGATTTGGGGACAGGGGGCGAGCAGTACTTC. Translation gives CATSDLGTGGEQYF.

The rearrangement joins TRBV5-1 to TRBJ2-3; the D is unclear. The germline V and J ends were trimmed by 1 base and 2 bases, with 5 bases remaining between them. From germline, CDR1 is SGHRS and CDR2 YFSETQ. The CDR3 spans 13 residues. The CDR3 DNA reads TGCGCCAGCAGCTTGCTAAACACAGATACGCAGTATTTT. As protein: CASSLLNTDTQYF. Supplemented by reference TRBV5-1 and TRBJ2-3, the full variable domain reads KAGVTQTPRYLIKTRGQQVTLSCSPISGHRSVSWYQQTPGQGLQFLFEYFSETQRNKGNFPGRFSGRQFSNSRSEMNVSTLELGDSALYLCASSLLNTDTQYFGPGTRLTVL.

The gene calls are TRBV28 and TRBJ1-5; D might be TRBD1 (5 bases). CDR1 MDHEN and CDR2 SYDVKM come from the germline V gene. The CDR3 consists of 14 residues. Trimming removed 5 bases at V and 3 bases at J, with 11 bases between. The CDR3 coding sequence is TGTGCCAGCAGTCGTGACAGCTTCAATCAGCCCCAGCATTTT. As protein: CASSRDSFNQPQHF.

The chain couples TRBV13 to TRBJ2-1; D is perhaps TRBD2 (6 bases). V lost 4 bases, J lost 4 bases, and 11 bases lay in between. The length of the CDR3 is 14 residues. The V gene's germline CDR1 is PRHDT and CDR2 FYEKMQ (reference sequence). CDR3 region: CASSSLREYNEQFF. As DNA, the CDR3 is TGTGCCAGCAGCTCCCTACGGGAGTACAATGAGCAGTTCTTC.

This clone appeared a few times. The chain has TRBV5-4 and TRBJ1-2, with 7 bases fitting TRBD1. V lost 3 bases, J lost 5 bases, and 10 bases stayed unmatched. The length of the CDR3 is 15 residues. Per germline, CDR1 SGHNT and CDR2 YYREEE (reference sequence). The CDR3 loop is CASSSGPDREYGYTF. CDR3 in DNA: TGTGCCAGCAGCTCGGGACCTGACAGGGAATATGGCTACACCTTC.